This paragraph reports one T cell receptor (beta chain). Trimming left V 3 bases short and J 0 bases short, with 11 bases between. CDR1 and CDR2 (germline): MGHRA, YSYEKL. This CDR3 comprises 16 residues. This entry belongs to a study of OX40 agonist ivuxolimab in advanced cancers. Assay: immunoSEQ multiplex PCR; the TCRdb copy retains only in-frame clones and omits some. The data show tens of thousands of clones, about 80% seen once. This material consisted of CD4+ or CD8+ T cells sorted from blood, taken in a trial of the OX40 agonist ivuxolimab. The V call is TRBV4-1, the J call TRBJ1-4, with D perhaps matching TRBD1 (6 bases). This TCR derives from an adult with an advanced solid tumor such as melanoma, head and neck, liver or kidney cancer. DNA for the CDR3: TGCGCCAGCAGCCATCCCCGGACAGCAACTAATGAAAAACTGTTTTTT. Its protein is CASSHPRTATNEKLFF.